This passage covers 8 T cell receptor beta chains from one sample sequenced in a study of Tregs in tolerant kidney transplant recipients. Some clones are missing from TCRdb's copy, which holds only in-frame ones; the method was immunoSEQ multiplex PCR. The table records around 98,000 clones, more than 85% of them present only once. The sequencing used CD4+ T cells from blood, collected before the transplant. These receptors all stem from a human donor who received a combined kidney and bone marrow transplant.

The rearrangement joins TRBV28 to TRBJ2-7; possible D gene TRBD1, 5 bases. V was trimmed by 6 bases and J by 2 bases, leaving 14 bases between them. Germline CDR1 reads MDHEN; CDR2 reads SYDVKM. The CDR3 loop spans 14 amino acids. CDR3 in amino acids: CASSRQLKTYEQYF. CDR3 in DNA: TGTGCCAGCAGCCGACAGCTCAAAACCTACGAGCAGTACTTC.

The CDR3 region has the DNA TGTGCCAGCAGCTTAGCCCGGACTTACAATGAGCAGTTCTTC. As protein: CASSLARTYNEQFF. The V call is TRBV7-6, the J call TRBJ2-1; perhaps TRBD2 as D (5 bases). The CDR3 length is 14 residues. From germline, CDR1 is SGHVS and CDR2 FNYEAQ. Trimming left V 0 bases short and J 4 bases short, with 7 bases between. The full variable domain, with the rest looked up from reference TRBV7-6 and TRBJ2-1, is GAGVSQSPRYKVTKRGQDVALRCDPISGHVSLYWYRQALGQGPEFLTYFNYEAQQDKSGLPNDRFSAERPEGSISTLTIQRTEQRDSAMYRCASSLARTYNEQFFGPGTRLTVL.

The V and J genes are TRBV9 and TRBJ2-7; TRBD2 matches at 11 bases. The CDR3 has 19 residues. V was clipped by 4 bases and J by 0 bases; unmatched bases: 15. Per germline, CDR1 SGDLS and CDR2 YYNGEE. CDR3 DNA sequence: TGTGCCAGCAGCCCTCTGGGACTAGCGGAAAAAGGGAGCTCCTACGAGCAGTACTTC. Amino acids: CASSPLGLAEKGSSYEQYF.

The chain is built from TRBV28 and TRBJ1-4; 9 bases match TRBD1. This CDR3 spans 15 amino acids. V lost 3 bases to trimming and J lost 3 bases; unmatched junction nucleotides: 2. CDR1 and CDR2 from the germline V gene are MDHEN and SYDVKM. Here the CDR3 reads CASSLGDRANEKLFF. CDR3 DNA: TGTGCCAGCAGTTTGGGGGACAGGGCTAATGAAAAACTGTTTTTT.

The chain recombines TRBV18 with TRBJ1-1; D is ambiguous. The V gene lost 3 bases and the J gene lost 7 bases, with 12 bases spanning the gap. CDR1 KGHSH and CDR2 LQKENI come from the germline V gene. CDR3 size: 13 residues. DNA for the CDR3: TGTGCCAGCTCACCGGCCGGGAGCCGTGAAGCTTTCTTT. Protein: CASSPAGSREAFF.

The gene calls are TRBV6-5 and TRBJ2-2, with D possibly being TRBD2 (5 bases). Germline CDR1 is MNHEY and CDR2 is SVGAGI. Trimming removed 2 bases at V and 5 bases at J, with 6 bases between. The CDR3 sequence is 13 residues long. CDR3 nucleotide sequence: TGTGCCAGCAGTTACCGGGGTACCGGGGAGCTGTTTTTT. This gives the protein CASSYRGTGELFF.

The V gene is TRBV5-1, the J gene TRBJ2-5; 11 nucleotides agree with TRBD2. Losses at the gene ends were 4 bases for V and 2 bases for J; bases not matched to a gene: 16. CDR1 and CDR2 from the germline V gene are SGHRS and YFSETQ. The CDR3 has 19 residues. The CDR3 loop reads CASSQEALAGGPTQETQYF. For the CDR3, the DNA is TGCGCCAGCAGCCAAGAAGCCCTAGCGGGGGGTCCCACACAAGAGACCCAGTACTTC. Complete variable domain (other parts from reference TRBV5-1 and TRBJ2-5): KAGVTQTPRYLIKTRGQQVTLSCSPISGHRSVSWYQQTPGQGLQFLFEYFSETQRNKGNFPGRFSGRQFSNSRSEMNVSTLELGDSALYLCASSQEALAGGPTQETQYFGPGTRLLVL.

The chain couples TRBV6-1 to TRBJ2-1; 7 nucleotides line up with TRBD2. J was trimmed by 6 bases and V by 2 bases; bases with no gene match: 10. There are 16 residues in the CDR3. Germline values: CDR1 MNHNS, CDR2 SASEGT. The CDR3 bases are TGTGCCAGCAGTGAACAAGGAGCGGGGCTTTCCAATGAGCAGTTCTTC. Translated: CASSEQGAGLSNEQFF.